These 19 T cell receptor beta chains were sequenced from one sample in a study of T cell changes during pregnancy in multiple sclerosis. Clones were read by immunoSEQ multiplex PCR, and TCRdb kept only the in-frame ones, dropping some. The repertoire holds about 71,000 clones, with roughly nine tenths as singletons. The starting material was CD8+ T cells from peripheral blood mononuclear cells, obtained before pregnancy. These receptors all come from a female donor with multiple sclerosis, enrolled in a pregnancy study.

J is TRBJ2-1 and V is TRBV27; 8 nucleotides match TRBD1. The CDR3 runs 14 residues. The ends lost 3 bases at V and 7 bases at J; junction bases unmatched: 5. The germline CDR1 and CDR2 sequences are MNHEY and SMNVEV (reference sequence). The CDR3 DNA is TGTGCCAGCAGTTTCGGACAGGGTTTTAATGAGCAGTTCTTC. Translation gives CASSFGQGFNEQFF.

V and J are TRBV19 and TRBJ2-2; TRBD1 agrees at 8 bases. CDR3 size: 17 residues. The V gene's germline CDR1 is LNHDA and CDR2 SQIVND (reference sequence). V lost 6 bases and J lost 3; bases outside the gene matches: 12. Written as DNA, the CDR3 is TGTGCCAGTAGGCTCCTCGGACAGGGTTACGACACCGGGGAGCTGTTTTTT. Amino acid sequence: CASRLLGQGYDTGELFF.

V usage is TRBV23-1 and J usage is TRBJ1-6; 7 nucleotides agree with TRBD1. TRBV23-1 is flagged as an ORF with uncertain function. The CDR3 is 20 amino acids. Trimming took 8 bases from V and 0 from J; bases not matched to a gene: 19. The CDR3: CASASIPGQPSSSYNSPLHF. CDR3 nucleotides: TGCGCCAGCGCAAGCATACCGGGACAGCCTTCGAGCTCCTATAATTCACCCCTCCACTTT.

The gene calls are TRBV6-5 and TRBJ1-6, with 9 bases aligning to TRBD1. Trimming cost V 1 base and J 5 bases; bases outside gene matches: 3. The germline V gene encodes CDR1 MNHEY and CDR2 SVGAGI. This CDR3 is built from 16 residues. CDR3 DNA sequence: TGTGCCAGCAGTTACTTCCGGGACAGGGATAATTCACCCCTCCACTTT. Amino acids: CASSYFRDRDNSPLHF.

The V gene is TRBV6-5, the J gene TRBJ2-5; 8 bases align to TRBD2. The CDR3 consists of 15 residues. Looked up from germline, CDR1 is MNHEY and CDR2 is SVGAGI. Germline trimming cut 4 bases from V and 1 base from J; bases unmatched to any gene: 5. CDR3 DNA: TGTGCCAGCAGTTCGGGGGGGCATCTCCAAGAGACCCAGTACTTC. Its protein product is CASSSGGHLQETQYF.

The chain recombines TRBV15 with TRBJ2-7; D might be TRBD2 (5 bases). Trimming took 0 bases from V and 3 from J, leaving 9 bases between them. Germline V gene data show CDR1 as LNHNV and CDR2 as YYDKDF (reference sequence). The CDR3 runs to 14 residues. CDR3 in DNA: TGTGCCACCAGCAGAGATTCCGGACTCTACGAGCAGTACTTC. Residues: CATSRDSGLYEQYF.

J is TRBJ2-3 and V is TRBV27; 8 bases are shared with TRBD2. Trimming took 9 bases from V and 5 from J; bases not matched to a gene: 13. The CDR3 is 15 amino acids. Germline V gene sequence: CDR1 MNHEY, CDR2 SMNVEV (reference sequence). The CDR3 protein is CARPGGSGGKDTQYF. The DNA for the CDR3 is TGTGCCAGACCTGGGGGGAGCGGGGGTAAAGATACGCAGTATTTT.

The rearrangement joins TRBV7-2 to TRBJ1-6; D gene uncertain. CDR1 and CDR2 (germline): SGHTA, FQGNSA. The CDR3 is made up of 15 amino acids. The V end lost 2 bases, the J end lost 14 bases, and 19 bases lay between the germline ends. The CDR3 sequence is CASSLKEVSGGTLHF. CDR3 nucleotide sequence: TGTGCCAGCAGCTTAAAAGAAGTATCGGGCGGGACCCTCCACTTT.

The rearrangement links TRBV19 to TRBJ2-7; perhaps TRBD1 as D (5 bases). CDR1 and CDR2 (germline): LNHDA, SQIVND (reference sequence). The CDR3 is made up of 11 amino acids. Trimming left V 10 bases short and J 3 bases short, with 10 bases between. CDR3 DNA sequence: TGTGCCACCTCAGGGAACTACGAGCAGTACTTC. Translated, it gives CATSGNYEQYF.

This chain joins TRBV28 and TRBJ1-2; TRBD1 is a possible D gene (5 bases). V gave up 6 bases and J gave up 2 bases, with 28 bases separating them. The V gene's germline CDR1 is MDHEN and CDR2 SYDVKM. This CDR3 region has 19 residues. Written as DNA, the CDR3 is TGTGCCAGCAGACCAATATCAGGGCTCGAACTGCCTTACAACTATGGCTACACCTTC. Translated: CASRPISGLELPYNYGYTF.

The V gene is TRBV4-1, the J gene TRBJ2-1, with 8 bases that match TRBD1. Trimming removed 3 bases from V and 6 bases from J; junction bases left unmatched: 1. Per germline, CDR1 MGHRA and CDR2 YSYEKL. The CDR3 runs 13 residues. The CDR3, as DNA: TGCGCCAGCAGCCAGGGGACAGGCAATGAGCAGTTCTTC. This gives the protein CASSQGTGNEQFF.

The V gene is TRBV5-5, the J gene TRBJ2-3, with D perhaps TRBD2 (6 bases). This CDR3 contains 13 residues. V shed 5 bases and J shed 5 bases, with 12 bases lying between them. From germline, CDR1 is SGHKS and CDR2 YYEKEE (reference sequence). In nucleotides, the CDR3 is TGTGCCAGCAGTCTGGCGCGGGGAGATACGCAGTATTTT. Its translation: CASSLARGDTQYF.

The chain uses TRBV2 and TRBJ2-7; no clear D gene. The CDR3 totals 13 residues. V was clipped by 7 bases and J by 7 bases, with 17 bases between them. From germline, CDR1 is SNHLY and CDR2 FYNNEI. DNA for the CDR3: TGTGCCAGCACTCCTCGATCCTCCGGGGAGCAGTACTTC. This sequence encodes CASTPRSSGEQYF.

The chain uses TRBV10-3 and TRBJ2-3; 11 bases are a match to TRBD2. Trimming cost V 0 bases and J 0 bases; bases outside gene matches: 5. CDR3 size: 18 residues. Germline CDR1 is ENHRY and CDR2 is SYGVKD. The CDR3 DNA sequence: TGTGCCATCAGTGAGTCGGCTAGCGGGGGGTCTAGCACAGATACGCAGTATTTT. Residues: CAISESASGGSSTDTQYF.

The chain is built from TRBV5-6 and TRBJ1-5, with a weak D call TRBD1 (5 bases). The CDR3 loop spans 12 amino acids. Trimming removed 4 bases at V and 6 bases at J, with 8 bases between. Looked up from germline, CDR1 is SGHDT and CDR2 is YYEEEE. CDR3 nucleotide sequence: TGTGCCAGCAGCGCAGGGTCTCAGCCCCAGCATTTT. It translates to CASSAGSQPQHF.

The chain has TRBV6-1 and TRBJ1-1; no reliable D call. Germline V gene data show CDR1 as MNHNS and CDR2 as SASEGT. There are 12 residues in the CDR3. V lost 9 bases and J lost 5, with 13 bases in between. CDR3 nucleotides: TGTGCCAGTGCACCCCGGTTTACTGAAGCTTTCTTT. It codes for CASAPRFTEAFF.

The gene calls are TRBV27 and TRBJ1-6; no definite D call. The V end was cut by 5 bases, the J end by 0 bases, with 17 bases between. The CDR3 contains 18 residues. CDR1 and CDR2 (germline): MNHEY, SMNVEV (reference sequence). CDR3 protein: CASSPNAGEGSYNSPLHF. DNA for the CDR3: TGTGCCAGCAGTCCCAATGCCGGGGAGGGCTCCTATAATTCACCCCTCCACTTT.

The rearrangement uses TRBV2 and TRBJ1-1, with D tentatively TRBD1 (6 bases). Germline V gene sequence: CDR1 SNHLY, CDR2 FYNNEI. The length of the CDR3 is 14 residues. The V gene lost 3 bases and the J gene lost 0 bases, with 8 bases spanning the gap. The CDR3 DNA sequence: TGTGCCAGCAGTGAGGGGGCGATGAACACTGAAGCTTTCTTT. This codes for CASSEGAMNTEAFF.

V is TRBV6-6 and J is TRBJ1-5; D not certain. CDR1 is MNHNY and CDR2 is SVGAGI in the germline V gene (reference sequence). Trimming pared 4 bases from V and 4 bases from J, leaving 14 bases between. The CDR3 extends over 15 amino acids. CDR3 loop: CASSSNPDGNQPQHF. CDR3 DNA: TGTGCCAGCAGTTCCAATCCCGACGGGAATCAGCCCCAGCATTTT.